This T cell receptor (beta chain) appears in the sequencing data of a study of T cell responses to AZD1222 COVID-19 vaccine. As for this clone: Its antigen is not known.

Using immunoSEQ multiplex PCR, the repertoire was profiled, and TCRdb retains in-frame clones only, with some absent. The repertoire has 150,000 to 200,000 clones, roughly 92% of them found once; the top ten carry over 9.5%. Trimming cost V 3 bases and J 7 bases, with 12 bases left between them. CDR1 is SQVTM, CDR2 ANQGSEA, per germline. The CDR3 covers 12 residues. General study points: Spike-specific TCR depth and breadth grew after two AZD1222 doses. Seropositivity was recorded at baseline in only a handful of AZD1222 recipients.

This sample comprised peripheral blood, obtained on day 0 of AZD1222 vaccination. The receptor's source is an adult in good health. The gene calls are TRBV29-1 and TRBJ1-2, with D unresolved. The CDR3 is CSVEKAGSGYTF. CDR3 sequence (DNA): TGCAGCGTTGAGAAGGCAGGCTCTGGCTACACCTTC.